This entry concerns a single T cell receptor beta chain. Its antigen is unidentified. In TCRdb, the reads were re-called with MiXCR into one record per CDR3 protein. The table shows approximately 600,000 distinct CDR3 sequences, with under 45% occurring only once. From germline, CDR1 is KGHSH and CDR2 LQKENI. Germline trimming cut 3 bases from V and 2 bases from J; bases unmatched to any gene: 7. CDR3 length: 16 residues. This sample was taken from a study of T cell repertoires in cytomegalovirus infection. Across the whole study: It was recently identified HLA-C-restricted and well-studied HLA-B-restricted CMV epitopes that the study used. CMV infection together with matching HLA type was indicated by public TCR beta signatures. General study findings and limits: Dominant in the ex vivo response were TCR beta clonotypes restricted by HLA-C and specific for CMV. Cumulative public TCR beta family frequency identified CMV carriers with the relevant HLA.

Here the sequenced sample was cultured PBMCs, taken from culture after CMV antigen stimulation. This sequence originates from a human donor in good health (CMV status not recorded). Some clones in this sample may be carry-over from other donors' samples. The rearrangement links TRBV18 to TRBJ2-1; 7 bases match TRBD2. The CDR3: CASSPGGGNAYNEQFF. The CDR3 nucleotides are TGTGCCAGCTCACCGGGCGGGGGTAACGCCTACAATGAGCAGTTCTTC.